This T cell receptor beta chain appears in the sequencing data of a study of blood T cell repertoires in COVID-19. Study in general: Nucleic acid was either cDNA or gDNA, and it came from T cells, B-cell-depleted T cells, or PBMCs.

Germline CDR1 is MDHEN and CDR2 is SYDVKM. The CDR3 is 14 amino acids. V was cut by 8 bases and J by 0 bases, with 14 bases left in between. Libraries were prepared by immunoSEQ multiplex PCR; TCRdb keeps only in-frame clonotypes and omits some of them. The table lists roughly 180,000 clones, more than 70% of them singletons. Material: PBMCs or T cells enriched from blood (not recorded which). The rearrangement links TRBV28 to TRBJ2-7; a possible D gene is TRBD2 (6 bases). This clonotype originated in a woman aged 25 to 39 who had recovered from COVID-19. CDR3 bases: TGTGCCAGCCGCTTTAGCGGAAGCTCCTACGAGCAGTACTTC. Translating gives CASRFSGSSYEQYF. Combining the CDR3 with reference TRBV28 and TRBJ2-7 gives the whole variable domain DVKVTQSSRYLVKRTGEKVFLECVQDMDHENMFWYRQDPGLGLRLIYFSYDVKMKEKGDIPEGYSVSREKKERFSLILESASTNQTSMYLCASRFSGSSYEQYFGPGTRLTVT.